What follows are 26 T cell receptor beta chains derived from one specimen sequenced in a study of blood T cell repertoires in COVID-19. Generated by immunoSEQ multiplex PCR, the TCRdb table keeps only in-frame clones and is missing some. The sample consists of 51,000 or so clones, approximately 85% of them appearing once. Sequencing used peripheral blood. Receptors were obtained from a woman older than 75 with COVID-19, enrolled during active disease.

The J gene is TRBJ2-3, the V gene TRBV9; TRBD2 matches 7 bases. This CDR3 is 15 amino acids long. V lost 4 bases, J lost 7 bases, and 12 bases stayed unmatched. From germline, CDR1 is SGDLS and CDR2 YYNGEE. The CDR3 loop is CASSTNPLAVYTQYF. In nucleotides, the CDR3 is TGTGCCAGCAGCACAAATCCCCTAGCGGTGTATACGCAGTATTTT.

The chain recombines TRBV2 with TRBJ2-7; possibly TRBD2 for D (5 bases). CDR1 is SNHLY and CDR2 is FYNNEI in the germline V gene. V dropped 4 bases and J dropped 6 bases, with 13 bases sitting between them. The CDR3 sequence is 13 residues long. The CDR3 region has the DNA TGTGCCAGCAGTGGTCCTAGCCGGCGCGAGCAGTACTTC. The encoded protein is CASSGPSRREQYF.

The J gene is TRBJ2-7, the V gene TRBV3-1 (or the pseudogene TRBV3-2); D call uncertain. V gave up 2 bases and J gave up 3 bases, with 8 bases separating them. Germline-derived CDR1 and CDR2 are LGHDT and YNNKEL (reference sequence). CDR3 size: 13 residues. DNA of the CDR3: TGTGCCAGCAGCCAACCGCCTATCTACGAGCAGTACTTC. Translated, it gives CASSQPPIYEQYF.

V usage is TRBV4-1 and J usage is TRBJ1-2; 7 bases fit TRBD1. This CDR3 is 15 amino acids long. With V trimmed by 1 base and J by 2 bases, 4 bases remained unmatched. CDR1 is MGHRA, CDR2 YSYEKL, per germline. CDR3 DNA: TGCGCCAGCAGCCAAGCCTGGGGACAGAACTATGGCTACACCTTC. This codes for CASSQAWGQNYGYTF.

The chain links TRBV28 to TRBJ1-4; 7 nucleotides match TRBD1. This CDR3 is built from 15 residues. V dropped 4 bases and J dropped 4; count of bases not matched to a gene: 6. CDR1 is MDHEN, CDR2 SYDVKM, per germline. CDR3 sequence: CASSSRQGRNEKLFF. CDR3 DNA: TGTGCCAGCAGTTCCCGACAGGGACGTAATGAAAAACTGTTTTTT.

The V gene is TRBV29-1, the J gene TRBJ2-7; tentatively, D is TRBD2 (7 bases). CDR1 and CDR2 (germline): SQVTM, ANQGSEA. CDR3 length: 14 residues. The V end lost 0 bases, the J end lost 2 bases, and 11 bases lay between the germline ends. This chain's CDR3 is CSVEDRGGTYEQYF. DNA of the CDR3: TGCAGCGTTGAAGATAGGGGGGGGACCTACGAGCAGTACTTC.

The chain joins TRBV19 to TRBJ2-1; 9 positions agree with TRBD2. CDR1 is LNHDA, CDR2 SQIVND, per germline (reference sequence). The CDR3 loop spans 17 amino acids. V lost 8 bases to trimming and J lost 5 bases; unmatched junction nucleotides: 16. This chain's CDR3 is CASAPAAGGPPHNEQFF. The CDR3, as DNA: TGTGCCAGTGCGCCGGCGGCGGGAGGGCCCCCCCACAATGAGCAGTTCTTC.

This clone is medium-sized. V usage is TRBV19 and J usage is TRBJ2-7; 8 bases agree with TRBD2. The V and J ends lost 6 bases and 6 bases, in that order; junction bases with no gene match: 13. CDR1 is LNHDA, CDR2 SQIVND, per germline (reference sequence). The CDR3 loop spans 15 amino acids. CDR3 protein: CASSRAGSGSGEQYF. The CDR3, as DNA: TGTGCCAGTAGCCGCGCGGGGAGCGGGAGTGGCGAGCAGTACTTC.

The V gene is TRBV19, the J gene TRBJ1-2; TRBD1 might be the D (5 bases). The V and J ends lost 7 bases and 0 bases respectively, with 9 bases between them. The CDR3 runs to 13 residues. CDR1 is LNHDA and CDR2 is SQIVND in the germline V gene (reference sequence). The CDR3 bases are TGTGCCAGTAAACTGGGGCCTAACTATGGCTACACCTTC. It translates to CASKLGPNYGYTF.

This chain links TRBV3-1 (or the pseudogene TRBV3-2) with TRBJ1-6, with D perhaps matching TRBD1 (6 bases). The CDR3 consists of 15 residues. The V and J ends lost 1 base and 8 bases respectively, with 12 bases between them. Germline lookup yields CDR1 LGHDT and CDR2 YNNKEL (reference sequence). CDR3 coding DNA: TGTGCCAGCAGCCAAGCACGGACAGTGTATTCACCCCTCCACTTT. Amino acid sequence: CASSQARTVYSPLHF.

The chain couples TRBV3-1 (or the pseudogene TRBV3-2) to TRBJ2-2, with D perhaps matching TRBD1 (6 bases). The CDR3 is made up of 17 amino acids. V lost 1 base and J 4 bases, leaving 16 bases between the germline ends. From germline, CDR1 is LGHDT and CDR2 YNNKEL (reference sequence). CDR3 region: CASSQADRVRGTGELFF. The CDR3 nucleotides read TGTGCCAGCAGCCAAGCGGACAGAGTTCGAGGCACCGGGGAGCTGTTTTTT.

The genes are TRBV6-6 and TRBJ2-7, with TRBD2 identical over 11 bases. V was clipped by 2 bases and J by 6 bases; unmatched bases: 3. This CDR3 has 14 amino acids. Germline values: CDR1 MNHNY, CDR2 SVGAGI (reference sequence). CDR3 DNA: TGTGCCAGCAGTTACGGGCTAGCGGGAGGCGAGCAGTACTTC. It codes for CASSYGLAGGEQYF.

The chain carries TRBV5-1 and TRBJ1-1, with TRBD1 matching 10 bases. The CDR3 length is 13 residues. In germline, CDR1 is SGHRS, CDR2 YFSETQ. After removal of 0 bases from V and 11 bases from J, the junction contained 4 bases not matched to a gene. The CDR3 nucleotides are TGCGCCAGCAGCTTGGAGGGACAGGGGATGGCTTTCTTT. It specifies CASSLEGQGMAFF.

The rearrangement joins TRBV6-1 to TRBJ1-5; TRBD1 might be the D (5 bases). V gave up 2 bases and J gave up 1 base, with 9 bases separating them. The CDR3 runs 15 residues. The germline V gene encodes CDR1 MNHNS and CDR2 SASEGT. The DNA for the CDR3 is TGTGCCAGCAGTGAAAAGGGGCCCAGCAATCAGCCCCAGCATTTT. Its protein is CASSEKGPSNQPQHF.

V is TRBV6-4 and J is TRBJ2-1, with D perhaps TRBD2 (6 bases). From germline, CDR1 is MRHNA and CDR2 SNTAGT. This CDR3 region has 18 residues. V was trimmed by 3 bases and J by 0 bases, leaving 18 bases between them. DNA of the CDR3: TGTGCCAGCAGTGAGACCCGGGCGGGACCTAGCTCCTACAATGAGCAGTTCTTC. It translates to CASSETRAGPSSYNEQFF.

The genes are TRBV19 and TRBJ2-7, with 11 bases matching TRBD2. V was pared by 5 bases and J by 4 bases, with 7 bases of the junction left unmatched. The CDR3 is 15 residues long. From germline, CDR1 is LNHDA and CDR2 SQIVND (reference sequence). The CDR3 protein is CASSSPTSGTYEQYF. The CDR3 DNA is TGTGCCAGTAGTTCCCCGACTAGCGGGACTTACGAGCAGTACTTC.

The chain uses TRBV3-1 (or the pseudogene TRBV3-2) and TRBJ2-3; TRBD2 might be the D (6 bases). CDR1 and CDR2 from the germline V gene are LGHDT and YNNKEL (reference sequence). Trimming cost V 1 base and J 2 bases, with 13 bases left between them. This CDR3 contains 16 residues. The DNA of the CDR3 is TGTGCCAGCAGCCAAGGTAGCGGATCTTACACAGATACGCAGTATTTT. Amino acids: CASSQGSGSYTDTQYF.

V gene TRBV6-5 combines with J gene TRBJ1-2; no firm D call. This CDR3 spans 14 amino acids. The germline V and J ends were trimmed by 2 bases and 6 bases, with 13 bases remaining between them. From germline, CDR1 is MNHEY and CDR2 SVGAGI. CDR3 amino acids: CASSYDGSRDGYTF. DNA of the CDR3: TGTGCCAGCAGTTACGACGGGAGCCGGGATGGCTACACCTTC.

V usage is TRBV3-1 (or the pseudogene TRBV3-2) and J usage is TRBJ2-7; the match to TRBD1 covers 7 bases. Losses at the gene ends were 2 bases for V and 1 base for J; bases not matched to a gene: 11. Germline V gives CDR1 LGHDT, CDR2 YNNKEL (reference sequence). The CDR3 has 17 amino acids. CDR3 in DNA: TGTGCCAGCAGCCAACGGACCCGGACAGGTATTTCCTACGAGCAGTACTTC. It specifies CASSQRTRTGISYEQYF.

J is TRBJ2-7 and V is TRBV5-6, with a possible D match to TRBD1 (5 bases). Germline V gene sequence: CDR1 SGHDT, CDR2 YYEEEE. The CDR3 contains 13 residues. V dropped 4 bases and J dropped 2 bases, with 10 bases sitting between them. The CDR3: CASSEDRAYEQYF. DNA for the CDR3: TGTGCCAGCAGCGAAGACAGAGCCTACGAGCAGTACTTC.

CDR3 coding DNA: TGTGCCAGCTCACGGGCAACGGGGAACTCTGGGGCCAACGTCCTGACTTTC. Its translation is CASSRATGNSGANVLTF. The chain links TRBV18 to TRBJ2-6, with TRBD2 as a possible D gene (5 bases). The germline CDR1 and CDR2 sequences are KGHSH and LQKENI. This CDR3 comprises 17 residues. V was cut by 4 bases and J by 0 bases, with 13 bases left in between.

This clone was counted only a few times. The chain is built from TRBV7-2 and TRBJ2-5; a possible D gene is TRBD1 (5 bases). CDR1 and CDR2 from the germline V gene are SGHTA and FQGNSA. V was pared by 3 bases and J by 7 bases, with 18 bases between. This CDR3 has 15 residues. The CDR3 region is CASSLTRTSQGTQYF. The CDR3 DNA reads TGTGCCAGCAGCTTGACCCGGACCTCTCAGGGGACCCAGTACTTC.

A few counts support this clone. The chain is built from TRBV4-2 and TRBJ1-2; D is ambiguous. This CDR3 has 15 amino acids. Looked up from germline, CDR1 is LGHNA and CDR2 is YNFKEQ. V shed 4 bases and J shed 4 bases, with 16 bases lying between them. The CDR3 DNA reads TGTGCCAGCAGCCCCCGGGTCCTCGAGGGCTATGGCTACACCTTC. Amino acids: CASSPRVLEGYGYTF.

The chain recombines TRBV29-1 with TRBJ2-3; no reliable D call. CDR3 size: 16 residues. Germline-derived CDR1 and CDR2 are SQVTM and ANQGSEA. Trimming stripped 0 bases from V and 2 bases from J, with 15 bases between. The CDR3 region has the DNA TGCAGCGTTGAAGATTTGGCACAGATAGTCACAGATACGCAGTATTTT. As protein: CSVEDLAQIVTDTQYF.

The gene calls are TRBV2 and TRBJ1-1; 7 nucleotides match TRBD1. The V segment lost 7 bases and the J segment 4 bases; nucleotides outside the gene matches: 9. The CDR3 totals 14 residues. Germline V lookup: CDR1 SNHLY, CDR2 FYNNEI. The CDR3 protein is CASNRQGRGTEAFF. The DNA for the CDR3 is TGTGCCAGCAATAGACAGGGTCGAGGCACTGAAGCTTTCTTT.

The rearrangement uses TRBV4-2 and TRBJ2-1; weak D call: TRBD2 (5 bases). The germline V and J ends were trimmed by 0 bases and 2 bases, with 11 bases remaining between them. CDR1 and CDR2 from the germline V gene are LGHNA and YNFKEQ. This CDR3 has 16 residues. The CDR3 region has the DNA TGTGCCAGCAGCCAAGATGGCAGCGGAGCCTACAATGAGCAGTTCTTC. Its protein product is CASSQDGSGAYNEQFF.